The clone carrying this T cell receptor beta chain was observed at least ten times. What it binds is not known. Amplification of TCR beta CDR3 regions was performed using RNA transcripts as template. With the HTBI primer set, the TCR CDR3 went through a first round of RT-PCR. TCRdb used MiXCR to reprocess the multiplex PCR reads, holding one entry per CDR3 protein. Seen here are about 290,000 distinct CDR3 sequences, roughly 15% observed once, and the top ten hold 7.5% to 8%. V lost 4 bases and J 6 bases, leaving 13 bases between the germline ends. The CDR3 spans 14 residues. CDR1 and CDR2 from the germline V gene are MNHEY and SVGEGT. This record comes from a study of T cells in Graves' hyperthyroidism and ophthalmopathy. Broader study findings: Progression to ophthalmopathy was predicted a median of 6.5 months early.

The study enrolled patients aged 18 to 65 with newly diagnosed hyperthyroidism of under 2 months' duration. Using around 10 ml of fresh peripheral blood, PBMCs were prepared. The source of this sequence is a woman between 25 and 40 years old with Graves' hyperthyroidism that later progressed to Graves' ophthalmopathy. V is TRBV6-2 or TRBV6-3 and J is TRBJ2-1; D gene unclear. Material for sequencing was blood. The CDR3 region is CASSFHGSPNEQFF. CDR3 sequence (DNA): TGTGCCAGCAGTTTTCACGGATCCCCCAATGAGCAGTTCTTC.